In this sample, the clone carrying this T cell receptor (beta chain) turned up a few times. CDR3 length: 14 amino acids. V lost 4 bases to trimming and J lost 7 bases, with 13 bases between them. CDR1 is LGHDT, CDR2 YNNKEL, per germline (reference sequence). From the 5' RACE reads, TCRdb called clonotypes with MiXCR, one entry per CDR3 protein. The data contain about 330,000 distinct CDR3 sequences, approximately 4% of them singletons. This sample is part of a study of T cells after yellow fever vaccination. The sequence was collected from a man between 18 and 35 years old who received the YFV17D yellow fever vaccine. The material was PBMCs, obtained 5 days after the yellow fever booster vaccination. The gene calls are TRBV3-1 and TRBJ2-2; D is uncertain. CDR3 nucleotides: TGTGCCAGCAGCCGCCGTGAGCTCGACGGGGAGCTGTTTTTT. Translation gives CASSRRELDGELFF.